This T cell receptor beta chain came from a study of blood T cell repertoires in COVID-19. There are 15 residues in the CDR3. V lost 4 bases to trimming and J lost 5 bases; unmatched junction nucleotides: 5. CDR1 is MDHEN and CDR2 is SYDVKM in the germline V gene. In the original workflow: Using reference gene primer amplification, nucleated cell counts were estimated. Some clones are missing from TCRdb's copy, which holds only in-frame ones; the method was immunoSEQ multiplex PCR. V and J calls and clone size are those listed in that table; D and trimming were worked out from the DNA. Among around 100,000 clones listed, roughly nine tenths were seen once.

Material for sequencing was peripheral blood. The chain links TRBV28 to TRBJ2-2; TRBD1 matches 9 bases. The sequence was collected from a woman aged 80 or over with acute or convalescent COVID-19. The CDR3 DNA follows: TGTGCCAGCAGTTCGTCGGGACAGGGTACCGGGGAGCTGTTTTTT. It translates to CASSSSGQGTGELFF.